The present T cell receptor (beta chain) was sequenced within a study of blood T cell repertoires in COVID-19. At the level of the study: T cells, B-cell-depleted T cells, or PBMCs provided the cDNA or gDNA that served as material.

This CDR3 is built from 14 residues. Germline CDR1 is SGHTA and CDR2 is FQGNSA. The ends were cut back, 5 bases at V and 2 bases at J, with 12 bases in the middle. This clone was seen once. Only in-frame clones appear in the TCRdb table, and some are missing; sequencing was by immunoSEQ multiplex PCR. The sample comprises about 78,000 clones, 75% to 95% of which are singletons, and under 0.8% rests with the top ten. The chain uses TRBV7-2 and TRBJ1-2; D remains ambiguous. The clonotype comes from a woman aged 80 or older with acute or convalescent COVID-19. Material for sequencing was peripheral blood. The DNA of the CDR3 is TGTGCCAGCAGCCCTACCCGGTGGAACTATGGCTACACCTTC. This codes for CASSPTRWNYGYTF.